These 10 T cell receptor beta chains originate from one sample sequenced in a study of T cells in localized non-small cell lung cancer. The assay was immunoSEQ multiplex PCR, and TCRdb's table has in-frame clones only and misses some. This table holds about 6,000 clones, 28% found once. Sequences were derived from lung tumor tissue, sampled before any cancer treatment. All receptors derive from a female donor over 55 with stage I lung adenocarcinoma.

The V and J genes are TRBV5-1 and TRBJ1-5; D might be TRBD1 (5 bases). The V end was cut by 4 bases, the J end by 4 bases, with 15 bases between. Germline V gene data show CDR1 as SGHRS and CDR2 as YFSETQ. The CDR3 spans 15 residues. For the CDR3, the DNA is TGCGCCAGCAGCCGAGGACCAAGGGGAAATCAGCCCCAGCATTTT. The encoded protein is CASSRGPRGNQPQHF.

This clone was seen only a few times. The chain couples TRBV11-3 to TRBJ2-2; no firm D call. V was pared by 3 bases and J by 1 base, with 12 bases between. The CDR3 spans 16 residues. Per the germline V gene, CDR1 is SGHNT and CDR2 is YENEEA. The DNA of the CDR3 is TGTGCCAGCAGCTTGGAGCCCCCGGAGAACACCGGGGAGCTGTTTTTT. It encodes CASSLEPPENTGELFF.

This clone ranks as medium-sized (0.01 to 0.1%). Relative to the germline gene, one junction end is altered; a read error may explain this. The chain carries TRBV6-8 and TRBJ2-1; D ambiguous. The CDR3 totals 13 residues. The V gene's germline CDR1 is MNHGY and CDR2 SAAAGT. CDR3 DNA sequence: TGTGCCATCAGTGCCTCCCCTTACAATGAGCAGTTCTTC. Translation gives CAISASPYNEQFF.

Only a few counts were recorded for this clone. This chain joins TRBV30 and TRBJ2-1; D is ambiguous. Germline-derived CDR1 and CDR2 are GTSNPN and SVGIG (reference sequence). The CDR3 extends over 15 amino acids. Trimming removed 2 bases from V and 0 bases from J, with 11 bases in between. CDR3 bases: TGTGCCTGGAGTACCGGGCCTAGCTCCTACAATGAGCAGTTCTTC. Residues: CAWSTGPSSYNEQFF.

This clone was picked up a small number of times. V usage is TRBV11-3 and J usage is TRBJ2-5; the D is unclear. V lost 6 bases and J lost 1, with 12 bases in between. Germline CDR1 is SGHNT and CDR2 is YENEEA. CDR3 size: 14 residues. CDR3 region: CASSRAAVQETQYF. CDR3 coding DNA: TGTGCCAGCAGTCGGGCGGCAGTCCAAGAGACCCAGTACTTC.

The chain has TRBV11-3 and TRBJ2-3; TRBD2 matches 9 bases. This CDR3 has 16 amino acids. Germline V lookup: CDR1 SGHNT, CDR2 YENEEA. Germline trimming cut 5 bases from V and 4 bases from J; bases unmatched to any gene: 10. This CDR3 is CASSPFRAGGADTQYF. CDR3 nucleotides: TGTGCCAGCAGCCCCTTCAGGGCGGGAGGGGCAGATACGCAGTATTTT.

This chain joins TRBV11-3 and TRBJ2-7; 8 nucleotides align to TRBD1. CDR1 is SGHNT and CDR2 is YENEEA in the germline V gene. V shed 5 bases, J shed 9 bases, and the junction held 12 bases outside the gene matches. The CDR3 runs to 14 residues. CDR3 sequence: CASSQARTGRRQYF. The DNA for the CDR3 is TGTGCCAGCAGCCAAGCAAGGACAGGGCGCCGGCAGTACTTC.

This chain uses TRBV12-5 with TRBJ2-5; D uncertain. V shed 3 bases and J shed 5 bases, with 7 bases lying between them. The length of the CDR3 is 12 residues. Germline lookup yields CDR1 LGHNT and CDR2 FRNRAP. CDR3 loop: CASGFMGETQYF. CDR3 DNA: TGTGCTAGTGGTTTCATGGGGGAGACCCAGTACTTC.

The rearrangement joins TRBV11-3 to TRBJ2-7; 8 bases line up with TRBD2. The CDR3 is 15 amino acids. V was clipped by 5 bases and J by 5 bases; unmatched bases: 11. The V gene's germline CDR1 is SGHNT and CDR2 YENEEA. Here the CDR3 reads CASSPERGPGDEQYF. The CDR3 DNA is TGTGCCAGCAGCCCCGAGCGGGGGCCGGGCGACGAGCAGTACTTC.

The rearrangement links TRBV28 to TRBJ1-3; 9 positions match TRBD1. Per germline, CDR1 MDHEN and CDR2 SYDVKM. After removal of 5 bases from V and 8 bases from J, the junction contained 7 bases not matched to a gene. The CDR3 covers 14 residues. Written as DNA, the CDR3 is TGTGCCAGCAGTCCTCAGGACAGGGGAGACACCATATATTTT. Translation: CASSPQDRGDTIYF.